A selection of T cell receptor beta chains follows, all from one sample in a study of identical twins. Each CDR3 protein is one row after TCRdb ran MiXCR on the 5' RACE reads. The sample yields some 260,000 distinct CDR3 sequences, around 15% seen once. Material: memory (CD45RO+) T cells sorted from blood. Source of these receptors: a woman aged 18-29 years in good health. Both conserved end residues are part of each CDR3. D genes are given only for firm matches. Size is stated for part of the rows, as once, few or many counts, or as a class when the clone is expanded.

TGTGCCAGCAGCCAGGGAGTTGAGGCCTACGAGCAGTACTTC CASSQGVEAYEQYF . TRBJ2-7 TRBV5-5 few 14
TGTGCCAGCAGCCAAGAAGGTCGGGTATACGGCTACACCTTC CASSQEGRVYGYTF . TRBJ1-2 TRBV4-2 many 14
TGCAGTGTAGGTAGCGGGTCCTACAATGAGCAGTTCTTC CSVGSGSYNEQFF TRBD2 TRBJ2-1 TRBV20-1 few 13
TGTGCCAGTAGTGAGACAGGACAGGGGCGGTACAATGAGCAGTTCTTC CASSETGQGRYNEQFF TRBD1 TRBJ2-1 TRBV19 . 16
TGCAGTGCACCTCGATGGGACACCGGGCAGGAAAAACTGTTTTTT CSAPRWDTGQEKLFF . TRBJ1-4 TRBV20-1 few 15
TGCGCCAGCGGACCCGGGAACCGAGGGGAGACCCAGTACTTC CASGPGNRGETQYF . TRBJ2-5 TRBV5-1 few 14
TGTGCCAGCAGTTACTCTGGCGGGGCGGACCACTACGAGCAGTACTTC CASSYSGGADHYEQYF . TRBJ2-7 TRBV6-5 . 16
TGCAGTGCTAGTCGGGGGCCGCCCTCAGCGGGGAATGAGCAGTTCTTC CSASRGPPSAGNEQFF . TRBJ2-1 TRBV20-1 . 16
TGTGCCAGCAGTGAAGAGCGATTCACAGATACGCAGTATTTT CASSEERFTDTQYF . TRBJ2-3 TRBV6-1 . 14
TGTGCCAGCAGTTACGGGATTGGGGGAATAAACACCGGGGAGCTGTTTTTT CASSYGIGGINTGELFF . TRBJ2-2 TRBV6-5 few 17
TGTGCCAGCAGTGAATCGTATTACGAGCAGTACTTC CASSESYYEQYF . TRBJ2-7 TRBV25-1 . 12
TGCAGCGTTGACGGTGGAGGCCAGCCTTATGGCTACACCTTC CSVDGGGQPYGYTF . TRBJ1-2 TRBV29-1 . 14
TGTGCCAGCAGCCGAGCCCCGGGCAATAACTATGGCTACACCTTC CASSRAPGNNYGYTF . TRBJ1-2 TRBV5-5 . 15
TGTGCCAGCAGCCCGCCCGTCCAACTCTATGGCTACACCTTC CASSPPVQLYGYTF . TRBJ1-2 TRBV5-6 many 14
TGCAGTGCTAGAGCCCCGGACCGCACCTACGAGCAGTACTTC CSARAPDRTYEQYF . TRBJ2-7 TRBV20-1 . 14
TGTGCCAGCAGTCTCGGACTAGCGGGAGGTCGGGAGACCCAGTACTTC CASSLGLAGGRETQYF TRBD2 TRBJ2-5 TRBV12-3/TRBV12-4 few 16
TGTGCCAGCAGCTTAGCTGGGGCAGGAGGCAATTCACCCCTCCACTTT CASSLAGAGGNSPLHF . TRBJ1-6 TRBV7-9 few 16
TGTGCCAGCAGCCGGGACGGGGTCGACGGCTACACCTTC CASSRDGVDGYTF . TRBJ1-2 TRBV7-9 few 13
TGTGCCAGCAGCCTCCGCGGAGGGGGAGAGACCCAGTACTTC CASSLRGGGETQYF . TRBJ2-5 TRBV7-9 . 14
TGCAGTGCTAGAGATCTGTGGAGCGGGATTTCGGGGGAGCAGTACTTC CSARDLWSGISGEQYF TRBD2 TRBJ2-7 TRBV20-1 many 16
TGCAGTGCAGAGGACACTGGTACGCAGTATTTT CSAEDTGTQYF . TRBJ2-3 TRBV20-1 few 11
TGTGCCAGCAGTTGGGGCGGAGCTGAAGCTTTCTTT CASSWGGAEAFF . TRBJ1-1 TRBV14 . 12
TGTGCCACCAGCAGAGGGGGGGACAACTACATTCAGTACTTC CATSRGGDNYIQYF . TRBJ2-4 TRBV15 . 14
TGTGCCAGCAGCCAGGACAGTCGTCGAGGGGCTTTCTTT CASSQDSRRGAFF . TRBJ1-1 TRBV7-3 few 13
TGTGCCAGCAGCCAAGGAGCACTAGGAAGAGAGACCCAGTACTTC CASSQGALGRETQYF . TRBJ2-5 TRBV3-1 few 15
TGTGCCAGCCAAGGACTAGCGCAGCAGTTCTTC CASQGLAQQFF TRBD2 TRBJ2-1 TRBV27 . 11
TGTGCCAGCAGCCAATTCACTGAAGCTTTCTTT CASSQFTEAFF . TRBJ1-1 TRBV3-1 few 11
TGTGCCAGCAGACGACAGGGCAACTATGGCTACACCTTC CASRRQGNYGYTF TRBD1 TRBJ1-2 TRBV6-1 many 13
TGTGCCAGCAGCCACGATTCCTACGAGCAGTACTTC CASSHDSYEQYF . TRBJ2-7 TRBV27 . 12
TGTGCCAGCAGCTTTTTGATCTCTGGAAACACCATATATTTT CASSFLISGNTIYF . TRBJ1-3 TRBV7-9 . 14
TGCAGTGCGGGACAGGGCAATCAGCCCCAGCATTTT CSAGQGNQPQHF TRBD1 TRBJ1-5 TRBV20-1 few 12
TGCAGCGTTAAAATTGACAGGGGTAGTGAAAAACTGTTTTTT CSVKIDRGSEKLFF TRBD1 TRBJ1-4 TRBV29-1 many 14
TGTGCCAGCAGCCGCCCGGGGATTTTAGATACGCAGTATTTT CASSRPGILDTQYF . TRBJ2-3 TRBV7-9 few 14
TGCGCCAGCAGCTGGGGGCAGGGCTCCGAGCAGTACTTC CASSWGQGSEQYF . TRBJ2-7 TRBV5-1 . 13
TGCAGCGTTGAAGATCCGGACAGGGGGCAGGAGACCCAGTACTTC CSVEDPDRGQETQYF TRBD1 TRBJ2-5 TRBV29-1 few 15
TGTGCCATCAGACCAGGGGACATAGCCTACGAGCAGTACTTC CAIRPGDIAYEQYF . TRBJ2-7 TRBV10-3 . 14
TGTGCCTGGAGTGTAACACTCCAAGAGACCCAGTACTTC CAWSVTLQETQYF . TRBJ2-5 TRBV30 . 13
TGTGCCAGCAGCCTGGCGACACGTGAAAAACTGTTTTTT CASSLATREKLFF . TRBJ1-4 TRBV7-9 . 13
TGTGCCAAAAAAGGGGATCAGCCCCAGCATTTT CAKKGDQPQHF . TRBJ1-5 TRBV24-1 few 11
TGTGCCAGCAGCTTAATAGGGGGCGGAAATCAGCCCCAGCATTTT CASSLIGGGNQPQHF TRBD1 TRBJ1-5 TRBV7-2 few 15
TGCGCCAGCAGCTCGCAGACAGGGGCAGAGACCCAGTACTTC CASSSQTGAETQYF TRBD1 TRBJ2-5 TRBV5-1 . 14
TGCAGTGCTAGCCCCCGAGAAAATCAGCCCCAGCATTTT CSASPRENQPQHF . TRBJ1-5 TRBV20-1 few 13
TGCAGTGCTTCCTGGACTAGTCACGAGCAGTACTTC CSASWTSHEQYF TRBD2 TRBJ2-7 TRBV20-1 many 12